This TCR beta chain was sequenced for a study of T-cell memory formation after mild COVID-19. As for the study in general: TCR clusters were mostly confined to one donor each. Overall study results and limits: Contracting clones from day 15 to 85 had balanced CD4/CD8; later expanders favoured CD4+. CD8+ contracting clones occupied EMRA, while CD4+ ones occupied mainly CM and EM. Certain responding clones were present in pre-infection memory, suggesting participation of cross-reactive memory.

This clonotype has just a few counts. The antigen remains undetermined. Per germline, CDR1 GTSNPN and CDR2 SVGIG (reference sequence). J was trimmed by 6 bases and V by 5 bases; bases with no gene match: 10. The CDR3 is 14 amino acids. Each CDR3 protein is one row after TCRdb ran MiXCR on the 5' RACE reads. The sample yields hundreds of thousands of distinct CDR3 sequences, roughly 25% seen once. The V gene is TRBV30, the J gene TRBJ2-3; 8 bases align to TRBD2. This clonotype was obtained from an adult woman who had mild COVID-19 (a few samples of this study predate the infection). Cell type and time point are not known. Sequenced: PBMCs or a T cell subset sorted from them (not recorded which). The CDR3 spells CAWDYLRGVDTQYF. CDR3 in DNA: TGTGCCTGGGACTACTTGCGGGGGGTGGATACGCAGTATTTT. Combining the CDR3 with reference TRBV30 and TRBJ2-3 gives the whole variable domain SQTIHQWPATLVQPVGSPLSLECTVEGTSNPNLYWYRQAAGRGLQLLFYSVGIGQISSEVPQNLSASRPQDRQFILSSKKLLLSDSGFYLCAWDYLRGVDTQYFGPGTRLTVL.